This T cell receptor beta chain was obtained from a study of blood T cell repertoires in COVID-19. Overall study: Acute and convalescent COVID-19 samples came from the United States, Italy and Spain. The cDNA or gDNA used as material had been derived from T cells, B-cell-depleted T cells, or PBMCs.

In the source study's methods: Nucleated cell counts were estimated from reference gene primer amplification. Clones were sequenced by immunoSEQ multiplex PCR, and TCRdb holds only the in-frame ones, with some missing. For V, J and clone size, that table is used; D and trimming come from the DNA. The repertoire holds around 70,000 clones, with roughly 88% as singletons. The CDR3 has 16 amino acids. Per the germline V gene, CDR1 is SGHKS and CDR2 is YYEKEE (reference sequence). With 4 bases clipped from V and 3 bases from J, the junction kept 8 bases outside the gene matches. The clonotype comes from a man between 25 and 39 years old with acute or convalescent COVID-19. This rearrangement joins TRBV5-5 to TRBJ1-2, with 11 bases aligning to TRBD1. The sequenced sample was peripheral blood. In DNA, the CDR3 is TGTGCCAGCAGCGTTGGACAGGGGGCTTCCTACTATGGCTACACCTTC. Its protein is CASSVGQGASYYGYTF.